This T cell receptor beta chain was identified during a study of control samples from healthy donors and cancer patients. Repertoires were generated with immunoSEQ multiplex PCR, while TCRdb's copy carries only in-frame clones and drops some. This sample yields some 54,000 clones, of which around 96% are seen a single time; under 2% belongs to the top ten. This sequence was found in a woman aged 25 to 39 in good health. Sample: blood.

CDR3 DNA sequence: TGTGCCAGCAGCTTCGCGGAAAGCGTCGGCACCGGGGAGCTGTTTTTT. This sequence encodes CASSFAESVGTGELFF. The chain uses TRBV13 and TRBJ2-2, with unresolved D. Trimming stripped 3 bases from V and 4 bases from J, with 15 bases between. The CDR3 extends over 16 amino acids. CDR1 and CDR2 from the germline V gene are PRHDT and FYEKMQ (reference sequence).